This paragraph reports one T cell receptor (beta chain). Its antigen is currently unknown. The sample belongs to a study of shared clonotypes between healthy human individuals. Whole-study findings and limits: When naive CD4 clonotypes were compared across a handful of donors, roughly 4.9% were shared. Generation probabilities of non-shared clonotypes were lower (relative to those shared by all four donors).

CD8 cells classed as naive were CD45RO-negative and positively selected for CCR7, excluding terminally differentiated effector memory CD45RA+ cells. In replicate PCRs of sorted subsets, roughly 200 ng DNA, approximately 30,000 T cell genomes, was used. Produced via immunoSEQ multiplex PCR; TCRdb's table is partial and in-frame only. The table shows millions of clones, with about 93% occurring only once. CDR3 length equals 15 residues. This clonotype was obtained from a man aged 18 to 29 in good health. Some clones in this sample may be carry-over from other donors' samples. The gene calls are TRBV21-1 and TRBJ1-5; whether TRBD1, the table's D call, matches the DNA was not checked. TRBV21-1 is an annotated pseudogene. Sequencing was done on a sample of naive CD8+ T cells from PBMCs. Here the CDR3 reads CASSRSGTPNQPQHF. CDR3 in DNA: TGTGCCAGCAGCAGATCCGGGACACCTAATCAGCCCCAGCATTTT.